One T cell receptor beta chain is described in this entry. The entry originates in a study of tumor-infiltrating lymphocytes in primary liver carcinoma. Study information: Recorded tumor stage was T1-T3 N0M0, with diameters of roughly 4 to 11 cm.

With a constant-region primer, TCR beta cDNA was made from about 0.5 ug of total RNA. What produced the TCR beta libraries was three nested multiplex PCR rounds using slightly modified ARM-PCR. With TRBV1-TRBV30 forward primers and a C-beta reverse primer, the first two PCR rounds were run for approximately 10 cycles each. One entry per CDR3 protein results from TCRdb running MiXCR on the multiplex PCR reads. Altogether 55,000 to 65,000 distinct CDR3 sequences are present, 55% to 75% being singletons, with the ten largest covering around 60%. The CDR3 sequence is 13 residues long. Per germline, CDR1 MNHEY and CDR2 SVGEGT. Joint extraction of RNA and DNA used 20-30 mg of bulk tissue that was unsorted.

This clonotype was obtained from a man in his forties or fifties with primary liver carcinoma and hepatitis B virus infection. Sequencing was carried out using liver tumor tissue from sampling region 2. Subset specified: tumor region T2, inferior pole. This chain joins TRBV6-2 or TRBV6-3 and TRBJ1-5; no clear D gene. Judging by the DNA end, TRBJ2-3 fits better; the J call may be wrong. CDR3: CASSYERYQPQYF. The CDR3 DNA is TGTGCCAGCAGTTACGAGAGATATCAGCCCCAGTATTTT.